Listed below are T cell receptor beta chains from one sample, sequenced in a study of Tregs in tolerant kidney transplant recipients. What these receptors recognize is not known. Using immunoSEQ multiplex PCR, the repertoire was profiled, and TCRdb retains in-frame clones only, with some absent. The sample has approximately 30,000 clones, 70% to 85% seen once. What was sequenced was Tregs from blood cultured with allogeneic cells. These TCRs come from a human donor in good health. CDR3s include the opening cysteine and the closing phenylalanine or tryptophan. D genes are given only for firm matches. Some rows have no size entry. The others give once, few or many, or a class for an expanded clone.

TRBV11-3,TRBJ1-3,-,-,CASSLGNTIYF,TGTGCCAGCAGCTTAGGGAACACCATATATTTT
TRBV20-1,TRBJ1-4,-,-,CSALDLEKLFF,TGCAGTGCCTTAGACCTCGAAAAACTGTTTTTT
TRBV18,TRBJ1-4,TRBD1,-,CASSPGQGTHNEKLFF,TGTGCCAGCTCACCGGGACAGGGAACTCATAATGAAAAACTGTTTTTT
TRBV7-9,TRBJ2-3,TRBD2,-,CASSLGSSGGGTDTQYF,TGTGCCAGCAGCTTAGGAAGTAGCGGGGGAGGCACAGATACGCAGTATTTT
TRBV6-5,TRBJ2-1,-,-,CASSLSGYEQFF,TGTGCCAGCAGTCTTTCCGGGTATGAGCAGTTCTTC
TRBV5-1,TRBJ2-2,-,-,CASSPMTTPNTGELFF,TGCGCCAGCAGCCCAATGACCACCCCAAACACCGGGGAGCTGTTTTTT
TRBV12-5,TRBJ2-7,-,-,CASGRIYYEQYF,TGTGCTAGTGGCCGGATCTACTACGAGCAGTACTTC
TRBV18,TRBJ2-3,TRBD1,-,CASSPPRGTGKTDTQYF,TGTGCCAGCTCACCACCCCGCGGGACAGGGAAGACAGATACGCAGTATTTT
TRBV7-9,TRBJ2-5,TRBD2,few,CASSLGVAGAEGTQYF,TGTGCCAGCAGCTTAGGAGTAGCGGGAGCCGAGGGGACCCAGTACTTC
TRBV5-1,TRBJ1-6,TRBD1,-,CASSSGTGNSPLHF,TGCGCCAGCAGCTCCGGGACAGGGAATTCACCCCTCCACTTT
TRBV4-1,TRBJ2-3,TRBD2,-,CASSQDLVAGVGTQYF,TGCGCCAGCAGCCAAGATCTGGTAGCGGGGGTCGGTACGCAGTATTTT
TRBV7-6,TRBJ2-1,-,-,CASSLGPEPGYNEQFF,TGTGCCAGCAGCTTGGGTCCAGAACCCGGCTACAATGAGCAGTTCTTC
TRBV19,TRBJ2-3,TRBD2,-,CASSIAGLALDTQYF,TGTGCCAGTAGTATTGCTGGACTAGCCTTAGATACGCAGTATTTT
TRBV27,TRBJ1-2,TRBD1,-,CASSEQGARGYTF,TGTGCCAGCTCCGAACAGGGGGCGCGTGGCTACACCTTC
TRBV13,TRBJ1-3,TRBD1,-,CASSEVTGQGSSDSGNTIYF,TGTGCCAGCAGCGAGGTAACGGGACAGGGCTCTTCCGACTCTGGAAACACCATATATTTT
TRBV5-1,TRBJ2-3,-,medium-sized,CASSLDRGGDTQYF,TGCGCCAGCAGCTTGGATAGGGGAGGTGATACGCAGTATTTT